This TCR beta chain was retrieved from a study of shared clonotypes between healthy human individuals. Study information: Used for every donor were three CD4 naive, three CD4 memory, two CD8 naive and one CD8 memory plate.

Every subset had its genomic DNA shared out evenly among several immunoSEQ plates. Measured with immunoSEQ multiplex PCR; TCRdb has only the in-frame clones, and not every one. The repertoire holds approximately 1.9 million clones, with just over 90% as singletons. Study results and limitations: Despite large depth, sorted-subset datasets appeared incompletely sequenced. Of the naive CD4 clonotypes, about 5.4% were shared across a handful of donors.

The table lists this clone with a count of one. Its antigen is unknown. V dropped 1 base and J dropped 4 bases, with 9 bases sitting between them. This CDR3 region has 13 residues. CDR1 and CDR2 from the germline V gene are SGHKS and YYEKEE (reference sequence). Naive CD8 cells, CD45RO-negative and positively selected for CCR7, excluded terminally differentiated effector memory CD45RA+ cells. Sample: naive CD8+ T cells from PBMCs. The chain links TRBV5-5 to TRBJ2-7; D is perhaps TRBD2 (6 bases). This sequence originates from a man aged 18 to 29 in good health. Some clones in this sample may be carry-over from other donors' samples. CDR3 in amino acids: CASSLRGLYEQYF. The CDR3 DNA reads as TGTGCCAGCAGCTTGCGGGGGTTATACGAGCAGTACTTC.